What follows is one T cell receptor (beta chain) and its context. TCRdb's copy holds only in-frame clones and misses some; the assay was immunoSEQ multiplex PCR. This sample yields roughly 120,000 clones, of which 85% to 90% are seen a single time; approximately 12% belongs to the top ten. This sample was included in a study of PD-1 blockade in mismatch repair-deficient tumors. V gave up 3 bases and J gave up 1 base, with 12 bases separating them. CDR3 length equals 14 residues. The germline CDR1 and CDR2 sequences are GTSNPN and SVGIG (reference sequence). The origin of this receptor is an adult with mismatch repair-deficient cancer. The chain links TRBV30 to TRBJ1-1; no clear D. The specimen was peripheral blood, collected just under 74 weeks after starting pembrolizumab. This CDR3 is CAWRRKTTNTEAFF. CDR3 bases: TGTGCCTGGAGGCGGAAGACTACGAACACTGAAGCTTTCTTT.